Below, one T cell receptor beta chain is given with its context. It lacks a known antigen. Base qualities were left out, and no much larger clone turns up one base away. As encoded in the germline V gene (reference sequence), CDR1 is SGHKS while CDR2 is YYEKEE. From cysteine to phenylalanine, the CDR3 is 14 amino acids long. Of the read, only the CDR3 DNA is kept; its 42 bases are in frame from base 1. At the junction V is shortened by 0 bases and J by 8 bases, with 11 bases in between. This sample is part of a study of T-cell memory formation after mild COVID-19 (dated by TCRdb to 2020 to 2023). Study-level background: TCR sequence clusters from the two donors were found to be largely donor specific. In a couple of donors, T-cell clones that expanded and contracted after mild COVID-19 were followed by sequencing TCRalpha and TCRbeta repertoires longitudinally. The cohort was made up of two young adult volunteers, one female and one male, who were previously healthy.

Broader findings and caveats from the paper: Some responding clones were found in pre-infection memory, which suggests that pre-existing cross-reactive memory T cells took part in the SARS-CoV-2 response. The study included only two mild cases, and larger cohorts that include severe cases with pre-infection samples were judged to be necessary. Clones contracting from day 15 to 85 had balanced CD4/CD8 phenotypes, while a second wave expanding from day 15 to 37 was biased towards CD4+. SARS-CoV-2 specificity was not confirmed for the second-wave clones peaking on day 37. Contracting CD4+ clones turned up mainly in the CM and EM memory subsets, whereas EMRA was where CD8+ clones were enriched.

This sample was sequenced with an Illumina NovaSeq 6000. TCRalpha and TCRbeta cDNA libraries were built by 5'RACE with constant-segment primers, adding sample barcodes and unique molecular identifiers. RNA was extracted from every sample with Trizol reagent. Libraries were amplified in two PCR steps, with a second sample barcode and Illumina TruSeq adapters added in the second step. Sequencing of libraries was performed on an Illumina NovaSeq with 2 x 150 bp paired-end reads. In the paper's pipeline: With migec v1.2.7, reads were demultiplexed and then collapsed into UMI-guided consensus sequences. Using mixcr v2.1.11, UMI consensuses were aligned to TRA and TRB V and J templates and then assembled into clonotypes. A clonotype was counted as expanded or contracted only if both edgeR and NoisET called the change significant, with noise models trained on biological replicates. For edgeR calls, the cutoffs were a false discovery rate-adjusted p below 0.01 and a log2 fold-change threshold of 1. As an exploratory analysis of dynamics, max-normalized trajectories of the 1000 most abundant clonotypes were examined with PCA combined with hierarchical clustering. Separately sequenced CD4+ and CD8+ repertoires were used to assign a CD4 or CD8 phenotype to each responding clone. TCRdb trimmed the raw reads at Q25, called clones with MiXCR and kept productive beta chains. Each record represents a unique CDR3 protein, reported with the most common genes and DNA among its rows. What appears here as the V and J calls and clone size reflects TCRdb's work, not the paper's. This sample holds around 190,000 distinct CDR3 sequences; under 20% were observed only once. In total, the top ten clones hold 3% to 4% of the sample.

PBMCs were isolated by Ficoll-Paque density gradient centrifugation. The chain is assembled from TRBV5-5 and TRBJ1-4; the D gene lacks a confident call. Sequencing was done on a sample of PBMCs or a T cell subset sorted from them (not recorded which). The receptor was derived from a young man who had mild COVID-19 (a few samples of this study predate the infection). The sample titles of this study are shuffled in the database, so cell type and time point are left out; the donor was told from shared clones. The DNA sequence is TGTGCCAGCAGCTTGGGGCCGGGTCTAGAAAAACTGTTTTTT. Its product reads: CASSLGPGLEKLFF.